The clone carrying this T cell receptor beta chain was counted at least ten times. Its antigen is as yet unknown. Germline CDR1 reads MNHEY; CDR2 reads SMNVEV (reference sequence). This CDR3 spans 15 amino acids. V dropped 5 bases and J dropped 6; count of bases not matched to a gene: 8. This sample holds PBMCs from roughly 10 ml fresh peripheral blood. These data belong to a study of T cells in Graves' hyperthyroidism and ophthalmopathy. Regarding the study as a whole: From stable hyperthyroidism, ophthalmopathy was set apart by a 13 V-J model.

RNA transcripts gave rise to amplified TCR beta CDR3 regions. The TCR CDR3 was amplified in a first-round RT-PCR using the HTBI primer set. TCRdb reanalysed the multiplex PCR reads using MiXCR and keeps one entry per CDR3 protein. The data show around 690,000 distinct CDR3 sequences, with approximately 15% seen just once and 15% to 18% held by the top ten. This clonotype was sampled from a man in his fifties or sixties with Graves' hyperthyroidism. The sample comprised blood. The J gene is TRBJ1-4, the V gene TRBV27; TRBD1 agrees at 8 bases. CDR3 protein: CASSGSGTGDEKLFF. CDR3 coding DNA: TGTGCCAGCAGTGGCTCAGGGACAGGTGATGAAAAACTGTTTTTT.